The rows below give T cell receptor beta chains drawn from one sample of a study of T-cell reconstitution after alpha-beta-depleted transplantation in children. MiXCR, applied by TCRdb to the PCR reads, yields one record per CDR3 protein. This sample has about 510,000 distinct CDR3 sequences; about an eighth occur once, and the top ten carry 12% to 15%. The sample in question was PBMCs, mostly from graft donor cells, obtained 180 days after TCRalphabeta/CD19-depleted stem cell transplant. These receptors all come from a female patient between 2 and 15 years old who had a stem cell transplant for aplastic anemia, so the T cells may come from the graft donor. The CDR3 runs from the conserved cysteine through the conserved F or W. D genes are given only for firm matches. Part of the rows lack a size; the others show once, few, many or a class for expanded clones.

J: TRBJ2-1; D: TRBD1; size: .; V: TRBV14; DNA: TGTGCCAGCAGCCCCCTCGGGACAGGACTCTACAATGAGCAGTTCTTC; CDR3: CASSPLGTGLYNEQFF
J: TRBJ1-2; D: .; size: few; V: TRBV20-1; DNA: TGCAGTGCTAGTATCGAACAGGGAGCTGAGGGCTACACCTTC; CDR3: CSASIEQGAEGYTF
J: TRBJ2-1; D: TRBD2; size: few; V: TRBV5-1; DNA: TGCGCCAGCAGCTTGGGGCGGGAGGAGCAGTTCTTC; CDR3: CASSLGREEQFF
J: TRBJ2-5; D: TRBD2; size: .; V: TRBV7-9; DNA: TGTGCCAGCAGCCCCGGGACTAGCGGGAGGGCCTTAGAGACCCAGTACTTC; CDR3: CASSPGTSGRALETQYF
J: TRBJ2-1; D: .; size: few; V: TRBV3-1; DNA: TGTGCCAGCAGCCAAGTATACGCGGCTCGGTCAGCCAATGAGCAGTTCTTC; CDR3: CASSQVYAARSANEQFF
J: TRBJ2-1; D: TRBD2; size: few; V: TRBV6-2/TRBV6-3; DNA: TGTGCCAGCACCGGGCAGGGCATTAGGGCTAGCGGATCCAATGAGCAGTTCTTC; CDR3: CASTGQGIRASGSNEQFF
J: TRBJ2-1; D: TRBD2; size: .; V: TRBV4-1; DNA: TGCGCCAGCAGCCAACGAGGACTAGCGGGAGCCAATGAGCAGTTCTTC; CDR3: CASSQRGLAGANEQFF
J: TRBJ2-3; D: .; size: few; V: TRBV6-2/TRBV6-3; DNA: TGTGCCAGCAGCCCATTGACGACAACATCCGCCACAGATACGCAGTATTTT; CDR3: CASSPLTTTSATDTQYF
J: TRBJ2-1; D: TRBD2; size: .; V: TRBV3-1; DNA: TGTGCCAGCAGCCAACTTGGGACTAGCGGGAGTTCTCACCACAATGAGCAGTTCTTC; CDR3: CASSQLGTSGSSHHNEQFF
J: TRBJ2-1; D: .; size: few; V: TRBV4-3; DNA: TGCGCCAGCAGCCGAACTCCCTTGTCCTACAATGAGCAGTTCTTC; CDR3: CASSRTPLSYNEQFF
J: TRBJ1-5; D: TRBD1; size: .; V: TRBV18; DNA: TGTGCCAGCTCACCACGGGGACAGGTGAGTCAGCCCCAGCATTTT; CDR3: CASSPRGQVSQPQHF
J: TRBJ2-4; D: .; size: few; V: TRBV29-1; DNA: TGCAGCGTTGTTGGTCTAGCCAAAAACATTCAGTACTTC; CDR3: CSVVGLAKNIQYF
J: TRBJ1-1; D: .; size: .; V: TRBV5-1; DNA: TGCGCCAGCAGCTTGGCGCAGGGTTGGAGCACTGAAGCTTTCTTT; CDR3: CASSLAQGWSTEAFF
J: TRBJ2-7; D: .; size: few; V: TRBV19; DNA: TGTGCCAGTAGTATGGATTCCTCCTACGAGCAGTACTTC; CDR3: CASSMDSSYEQYF
J: TRBJ2-5; D: .; size: few; V: TRBV4-1; DNA: TGCGCCAGCAGCCAAGGGAGTGCGGGACCCCAAGAGACCCAGTACTTC; CDR3: CASSQGSAGPQETQYF
J: TRBJ2-7; D: .; size: few; V: TRBV7-2; DNA: TGTGCCAGCAGCTTACTCCGGGAGAGGGGGGACTACGAGCAGTACTTC; CDR3: CASSLLRERGDYEQYF
J: TRBJ2-1; D: TRBD2; size: few; V: TRBV24-1; DNA: TGTGCCACCGGACTAGCGGGAGTTCGGGAGCAGTTCTTC; CDR3: CATGLAGVREQFF
J: TRBJ1-4; D: .; size: .; V: TRBV5-5; DNA: TGTGCCAGCAGCTTGTCGACGGTACAGCTTAATGAAAAACTGTTTTTT; CDR3: CASSLSTVQLNEKLFF
J: TRBJ2-1; D: .; size: few; V: TRBV25-1; DNA: TGTGCCAGCAGAGAGAACGGGGCATGGCCCTACAATGAGCAGTTCTTC; CDR3: CASRENGAWPYNEQFF
J: TRBJ2-5; D: .; size: few; V: TRBV12-3/TRBV12-4; DNA: TGTGCCAGCAGTTTAGAAAACAGGCAAGAGACCCAGTACTTC; CDR3: CASSLENRQETQYF
J: TRBJ2-5; D: TRBD2; size: .; V: TRBV20-1; DNA: TGCAGTGCTAGAGGGGCCGCGGGAGGGCCGGGGGAGACCCAGTACTTC; CDR3: CSARGAAGGPGETQYF
J: TRBJ2-2; D: .; size: few; V: TRBV12-3/TRBV12-4; DNA: TGTGCCAGCAGCCTCTTCCTCGGACCCCGAAGCACCGGGGAGCTGTTTTTT; CDR3: CASSLFLGPRSTGELFF
J: TRBJ2-3; D: TRBD2; size: few; V: TRBV6-1; DNA: TGTGCCAGCAGTCTGGGACTAGCGGGAGGGCCGTTCACAGATACGCAGTATTTT; CDR3: CASSLGLAGGPFTDTQYF
J: TRBJ2-2; D: .; size: .; V: TRBV12-3/TRBV12-4; DNA: TGTGCCAGCAGTCCCGCGATCTCCACCGGGGAGCTGTTTTTT; CDR3: CASSPAISTGELFF
J: TRBJ2-4; D: .; size: .; V: TRBV7-2; DNA: TGTGCCAGCAGCTTAGGGGGGAGGGACAGGATCATATTACACTTC; CDR3: CASSLGGRDRIILHF
J: TRBJ2-5; D: .; size: few; V: TRBV18; DNA: TGTGCCAGCTCACCAATTATGGAGACCCAGTACTTC; CDR3: CASSPIMETQYF
J: TRBJ2-7; D: TRBD1; size: .; V: TRBV6-2/TRBV6-3; DNA: TGTGCCAGCAGTCAGATCCCGGGACAGGGTCGCTACGAGCAGTACTTC; CDR3: CASSQIPGQGRYEQYF
J: TRBJ2-5; D: .; size: .; V: TRBV7-9; DNA: TGTGCCAGCACCAACGGGGCTATACAAGAGACCCAGTACTTC; CDR3: CASTNGAIQETQYF
J: TRBJ1-6; D: .; size: few; V: TRBV28; DNA: TGTGCCAGCAGTTATGGACCGGGACGCTCACCCCTCCACTTT; CDR3: CASSYGPGRSPLHF
J: TRBJ2-5; D: .; size: few; V: TRBV13; DNA: TGTGCCAGCAGCCGAAGACAGACGAGGGAGACCCAGTACTTC; CDR3: CASSRRQTRETQYF
J: TRBJ2-4; D: .; size: .; V: TRBV9; DNA: TGTGCCAGCAGCCCGCTAGCCTCCCTGGCCAAAAACATTCAGTACTTC; CDR3: CASSPLASLAKNIQYF
J: TRBJ2-1; D: TRBD2; size: .; V: TRBV19; DNA: TGTGCCAGTATTGGCTTGCTAGCGGGAGACAATGAGCAGTTCTTC; CDR3: CASIGLLAGDNEQFF
J: TRBJ2-1; D: .; size: .; V: TRBV7-2; DNA: TGTGCCAGCAGCTTAGCTTACAGGGCAAGGAGCTCCTACAATGAGCAGTTCTTC; CDR3: CASSLAYRARSSYNEQFF
J: TRBJ2-3; D: .; size: .; V: TRBV6-2/TRBV6-3; DNA: TGTGCCAGCAGTTCCGACCGGGCGGCGGCAGATACGCAGTATTTT; CDR3: CASSSDRAAADTQYF
J: TRBJ2-5; D: .; size: once; V: TRBV12-3/TRBV12-4; DNA: TGTGCCAGCAGTTCGACGAAGACAGGCTACCAAGAGACCCAGTACTTC; CDR3: CASSSTKTGYQETQYF
J: TRBJ1-1; D: .; size: .; V: TRBV18; DNA: TGTGCCGGGGCTGACAGGATGGGGACTGAAGCTTTCTTT; CDR3: CAGADRMGTEAFF
J: TRBJ2-6; D: .; size: .; V: TRBV6-2/TRBV6-3; DNA: TGTGCTAGCATACCGGGGATCTTTGGGGCCAACGTCCTGACTTTC; CDR3: CASIPGIFGANVLTF
J: TRBJ2-5; D: TRBD2; size: few; V: TRBV28; DNA: TGTGCCAGCAGACCTAGCGGGAGATCTGGGACCCAGTACTTC; CDR3: CASRPSGRSGTQYF
J: TRBJ2-7; D: .; size: .; V: TRBV11-2; DNA: TGTGCCAGCAGCCTAACCGGGACACGGAGAGCCAGCTCCTACGAGCAGTACTTC; CDR3: CASSLTGTRRASSYEQYF
J: TRBJ1-1; D: TRBD1; size: .; V: TRBV11-2; DNA: TGTGCCAGCAGCCCAATGGCCGGGACAGGGGACACTGAAGCTTTCTTT; CDR3: CASSPMAGTGDTEAFF
J: TRBJ1-2; D: TRBD1; size: few; V: TRBV7-6; DNA: TGTGCCAGCAGCTTGGGACAGCCCGGCTATGGCTACACCTTC; CDR3: CASSLGQPGYGYTF
J: TRBJ2-3; D: TRBD2; size: few; V: TRBV9; DNA: TGTGCCAGCAGCGTAGCTCTAGCGGGAGTCGGCGATACGCAGTATTTT; CDR3: CASSVALAGVGDTQYF
J: TRBJ2-3; D: .; size: many; V: TRBV28; DNA: TGTGCCAGCAGTTTTGGGCAGACCTTCACAGATACGCAGTATTTT; CDR3: CASSFGQTFTDTQYF
J: TRBJ2-7; D: TRBD2; size: .; V: TRBV7-2; DNA: TGTGCCAGCAGCCAAATTAGCGGGAGGACCCTCTACGAGCAGTACTTC; CDR3: CASSQISGRTLYEQYF
J: TRBJ2-5; D: TRBD2; size: .; V: TRBV19; DNA: TGTGCCACCGTAGAACAAAGCGGGGCCAAGAGAACCCAGTACTTC; CDR3: CATVEQSGAKRTQYF
J: TRBJ1-2; D: .; size: few; V: TRBV10-3; DNA: TGTGCCATCAGTGTAGGGCAGGCTAACTATGGCTACACCTTC; CDR3: CAISVGQANYGYTF
J: TRBJ1-1; D: TRBD1; size: .; V: TRBV5-1; DNA: TGCGCCAGCAGCTTTTTGACAGGGGGCCCGGGCACTGAAGCTTTCTTT; CDR3: CASSFLTGGPGTEAFF
J: TRBJ2-1; D: TRBD2; size: once; V: TRBV6-5; DNA: TGTGCCAGCAGTTACTCGGCTAGCGGGATTTACAATGAGCAGTTCTTC; CDR3: CASSYSASGIYNEQFF